This T cell receptor (beta chain) was captured by sequencing in a study of cytomegalovirus exposure and HLA in healthy donors. Points from the study as a whole: Beyond CMV serostatus, there was no information to go on about immune exposure. Listed as cytomegalovirus-associated were approximately 160 TCR beta chains. Common viral pathogens seemed, in a later analysis, to connect with several of the most significant clusters. After further analysis at a later stage, some 15,000 TCR beta sequences were associated with HLA alleles at 0.05 false discovery rate.

The PCR made use of 60 Vbeta and 13 Jbeta primers. The assay was immunoSEQ multiplex PCR, and TCRdb's table has in-frame clones only and misses some. The data contain approximately 190,000 clones, about 85% of them singletons. Looked up from germline, CDR1 is MGHRA and CDR2 is YSYEKL. Deletions cut 1 base from V and 6 bases from J, with 10 bases between. This CDR3 contains 13 residues. In regard to this clone: Its antigen is unidentified.

The chain combines TRBV4-1 with TRBJ2-7; D gene ambiguous. The sequence came from a man aged 50 or older in good health and CMV-seronegative. The sample was PBMCs. The CDR3 DNA is TGCGCCAGCAGCCAAGTTCCGTTTTTCGAGCAGTACTTC. Residues: CASSQVPFFEQYF.